One sample yielded the 32 T cell receptor beta chains listed below, sequenced in a study of blood T cell repertoires in COVID-19. TCRdb's table, derived via immunoSEQ multiplex PCR, lists solely in-frame clones and lacks some. Among tens of thousands of clones, around nine tenths were seen once, and the ten largest hold about 8.5%. The sequencing sample was made of peripheral blood. The source is a man aged 55 to 70 with active COVID-19.

The chain is built from TRBV4-1 and TRBJ2-3; 9 bases agree with TRBD1. The germline V gene encodes CDR1 MGHRA and CDR2 YSYEKL. This CDR3 region has 17 residues. V shed 1 base, J shed 10 bases, and the junction held 15 bases outside the gene matches. The CDR3, as DNA: TGCGCCAGCAGCCAAGGCACCGGGACAGGGTCCCTCTACGCGCAGTATTTT. It is translated as CASSQGTGTGSLYAQYF.

The gene calls are TRBV27 and TRBJ2-5, with TRBD2 identical over 7 bases. Germline CDR1 is MNHEY and CDR2 is SMNVEV (reference sequence). CDR3 length equals 16 residues. Unmatched junction bases numbered 8, after V lost 3 bases and J lost 1 base. The CDR3 nucleotides read TGTGCCAGCAGTTTCGAGGCTTGGGGGGGCCAAGAGACCCAGTACTTC. As protein: CASSFEAWGGQETQYF.

The chain uses TRBV18 and TRBJ1-2, with D maybe TRBD1 (5 bases). Germline V gives CDR1 KGHSH, CDR2 LQKENI. The V gene lost 1 base and the J gene lost 0 bases, with 9 bases spanning the gap. This CDR3 has 15 amino acids. CDR3 loop: CASSPRPGTNYGYTF. Written as DNA, the CDR3 is TGTGCCAGCTCACCACGCCCAGGGACTAACTATGGCTACACCTTC.

This rearrangement joins TRBV2 to TRBJ1-5, with 7 positions matching TRBD1. V lost 6 bases, J lost 4 bases, and 9 bases stayed unmatched. The germline CDR1 and CDR2 sequences are SNHLY and FYNNEI. The CDR3 length is 15 residues. The CDR3 reads CASREQGSGNQPQHF. The CDR3 DNA is TGTGCCAGCAGGGAACAGGGGTCCGGAAATCAGCCCCAGCATTTT. Based on the CDR3 plus reference TRBV2 and TRBJ1-5, the full variable domain is EPEVTQTPSHQVTQMGQEVILRCVPISNHLYFYWYRQILGQKVEFLVSFYNNEISEKSEIFDDQFSVERPDGSNFTLKIRSTKLEDSAMYFCASREQGSGNQPQHFGDGTRLSIL.

V and J are TRBV7-3 and TRBJ2-3; 10 bases align to TRBD1. J was trimmed by 4 bases and V by 2 bases; bases with no gene match: 6. The CDR3 loop spans 16 amino acids. Germline CDR1 reads SGHTA; CDR2 reads FQGTGA. The CDR3 bases are TGTGCCAGCAGCTTATCTGGGACAGGGGAAGCAGATACGCAGTATTTT. Its translation: CASSLSGTGEADTQYF.

Here the CDR3 reads CASSLPRGYTEAFF. CDR3 sequence (DNA): TGTGCCAGCAGCTTACCGCGGGGGTACACTGAAGCTTTCTTT. The chain combines TRBV7-9 with TRBJ1-1, with D perhaps TRBD1 (5 bases). CDR3 length: 14 amino acids. V lost 2 bases and J 3 bases, leaving 10 bases between the germline ends. The germline V gene has CDR1 SEHNR and CDR2 FQNEAQ (reference sequence). Full variable domain (outside the CDR3, taken from reference TRBV7-9 and TRBJ1-1): DTGVSQNPRHKITKRGQNVTFRCDPISEHNRLYWYRQTLGQGPEFLTYFQNEAQLEKSRLLSDRFSAERPKGSFSTLEIQRTEQGDSAMYLCASSLPRGYTEAFFGQGTRLTVV.

The V and J genes are TRBV28 and TRBJ1-3; D gene unclear. Germline V gene lookup returns CDR1 MDHEN and CDR2 SYDVKM. Trimming took off 8 bases at V and 2 bases at J, with 7 bases between the two ends. The CDR3 covers 12 residues. Here the CDR3 DNA reads TGTGCCAGCCGGACTACTGGAAACACCATATATTTT. Its protein is CASRTTGNTIYF.

The chain couples TRBV30 to TRBJ2-7, with D maybe TRBD2 (5 bases). Trimming took 0 bases from V and 3 from J, leaving 6 bases between them. Germline V gene lookup returns CDR1 GTSNPN and CDR2 SVGIG (reference sequence). The CDR3 contains 12 residues. The CDR3 loop reads CAWSVGGYEQYF. The CDR3 coding sequence is TGTGCCTGGAGTGTAGGAGGCTACGAGCAGTACTTC.

The rearrangement uses TRBV2 and TRBJ2-7, with 9 bases aligning to TRBD2. Germline V gene lookup returns CDR1 SNHLY and CDR2 FYNNEI. The CDR3 is 16 residues long. The V segment lost 3 bases and the J segment 3 bases; nucleotides outside the gene matches: 9. This CDR3 is CASSDRAGGGFYEQYF. The CDR3 nucleotides are TGTGCCAGCAGTGATCGAGCGGGAGGAGGGTTCTACGAGCAGTACTTC.

The rearrangement uses TRBV29-1 and TRBJ2-7; a possible D gene is TRBD2 (6 bases). The germline V gene encodes CDR1 SQVTM and CDR2 ANQGSEA. Trimming shortened V by 4 bases and J by 2 bases, and 9 bases separated the two germline ends. The CDR3 sequence is 12 residues long. As DNA, the CDR3 is TGCAGCGTTGGGGGGGACGCCTACGAGCAGTACTTC. Amino acids: CSVGGDAYEQYF.

The gene calls are TRBV7-6 and TRBJ2-2; D may be TRBD1 (5 bases). Trimming removed 0 bases from V and 6 bases from J, with 11 bases in between. Germline values: CDR1 SGHVS, CDR2 FNYEAQ. The CDR3 has 15 amino acids. The CDR3 DNA is TGTGCCAGCAGCTTAGCGGGGCAGTTCGCCGGGGAGCTGTTTTTT. Protein product: CASSLAGQFAGELFF.

With respect to this clone: The junction and the germline gene differ at one end; a read error may be behind it. The rearrangement uses TRBV7-7 and TRBJ2-1; 12 nucleotides align to TRBD2. This CDR3 has 15 residues. Germline assignment: CDR1 SSHAT and CDR2 FNYEAQ (reference sequence). The chain's CDR3 is CASSLGLAGGGEQFF. CDR3 in DNA: TGTGCTAGCAGCTTAGGTCTAGCGGGAGGGGGCGAGCAGTTCTTC.

This clone was picked up one time. The chain combines TRBV3-1 (or the pseudogene TRBV3-2) with TRBJ1-2, with D uncertain. CDR1 LGHDT and CDR2 YNNKEL come from the germline V gene (reference sequence). This CDR3 spans 13 amino acids. Trimming cost V 3 bases and J 7 bases, with 12 bases left between them. The CDR3 is CASSHPTRGGYTF. The DNA for the CDR3 is TGTGCCAGCAGCCACCCTACGCGGGGTGGCTACACCTTC.

The chain uses TRBV6-6 and TRBJ1-1; TRBD1 matches 8 bases. CDR1 is MNHNY and CDR2 is SVGAGI in the germline V gene (reference sequence). Unmatched junction bases numbered 13, after V lost 8 bases and J lost 5 bases. The CDR3 is 15 amino acids. CDR3 sequence reads: CASVDTGQGGTEAFF. Here the CDR3 DNA reads TGTGCCAGCGTTGATACAGGACAGGGAGGAACTGAAGCTTTCTTT.

V is TRBV7-9 and J is TRBJ2-1; TRBD2 agrees at 12 bases. The junction had 6 bases not matched to a gene; V was cut back by 5 bases and J by 7 bases. This CDR3 is built from 15 residues. From germline, CDR1 is SEHNR and CDR2 FQNEAQ (reference sequence). In DNA form, the CDR3 reads TGTGCCAGCAGCCTGACTAGCGGGAGTGGGAATGAGCAGTTCTTC. It is translated as CASSLTSGSGNEQFF.

J is TRBJ1-4 and V is TRBV5-5, with 7 positions matching TRBD1. The CDR3 has 15 amino acids. The germline gives CDR1 SGHKS, CDR2 YYEKEE (reference sequence). V shed 4 bases and J 6 bases; nucleotides not matched to a gene: 9. The CDR3 loop reads CASSTSGGVDEKLFF. The CDR3 bases are TGTGCCAGCAGCACCTCAGGGGGAGTCGATGAAAAACTGTTTTTT.

The chain joins TRBV19 to TRBJ1-2; the match to TRBD1 covers 8 bases. Germline CDR1 LNHDA, CDR2 SQIVND (reference sequence). Trimming removed 5 bases from V and 8 bases from J; junction bases left unmatched: 13. This CDR3 has 15 residues. The CDR3 coding sequence is TGTGCCAGTAGTTCCACGACAGGGGACGCAGAAGGCTACACCTTC. This encodes CASSSTTGDAEGYTF.

The rearrangement links TRBV6-4 to TRBJ2-7, with 9 positions matching TRBD1. Germline assignment: CDR1 MRHNA and CDR2 SNTAGT. The CDR3 extends over 19 amino acids. Trimming took 5 bases from V and 2 from J; bases not matched to a gene: 19. Here the CDR3 DNA reads TGTGCCAGCAGTTTAACAGGGGGCTTTGGTCGGCAGTCTCCCTACGAGCAGTACTTC. Translated, it gives CASSLTGGFGRQSPYEQYF.

The chain has TRBV5-6 and TRBJ2-3; D gene uncertain. Per germline, CDR1 SGHDT and CDR2 YYEEEE. This CDR3 is built from 11 residues. V lost 2 bases and J 6 bases, leaving 4 bases between the germline ends. CDR3 nucleotides: TGTGCCAGCAGCTTCGAGGATACGCAGTATTTT. It is translated as CASSFEDTQYF.

The chain employs TRBV6-5 and TRBJ2-7, with TRBD1 identical over 7 bases. The CDR3 is 14 amino acids. J lost 3 bases, V lost 2 bases, and 4 bases had no gene match. The germline CDR1 and CDR2 sequences are MNHEY and SVGAGI. The CDR3 sequence: CASSYKAGGYEQYF. The DNA for the CDR3 is TGTGCCAGCAGTTACAAGGCAGGGGGCTACGAGCAGTACTTC.

In the case of this clone: The junction differs from germline at one of its ends, possibly a read error. The chain couples TRBV7-7 to TRBJ2-1; 14 bases are shared with TRBD2. CDR1 SSHAT and CDR2 FNYEAQ come from the germline V gene (reference sequence). The CDR3 has 15 amino acids. The DNA of the CDR3 is TGTGCTAGCAGCCCGGGACTAGCGGGAGTAGAGGAGCAGTTCTTC. Protein product: CASSPGLAGVEEQFF.

The gene calls are TRBV4-1 and TRBJ1-5; D uncertain. V was pared by 1 base and J by 1 base, with 5 bases between. The germline V gene encodes CDR1 MGHRA and CDR2 YSYEKL. The CDR3 totals 14 residues. The CDR3 coding sequence is TGCGCCAGCAGCCAAGGCGTCAGCAATCAGCCCCAGCATTTT. This codes for CASSQGVSNQPQHF.

This chain links TRBV7-3 with TRBJ2-3; 10 bases map to TRBD2. With V trimmed by 5 bases and J by 6 bases, 11 bases remained unmatched. The germline CDR1 and CDR2 sequences are SGHTA and FQGTGA. This CDR3 is 16 amino acids long. The CDR3 DNA reads TGTGCCAGCAGCGCCTCCCCCAATAGCGGGAGGGATACGCAGTATTTT. It is translated as CASSASPNSGRDTQYF.

The CDR3 bases are TGTGCCACCGCGACAGGGTACGGAAGCAATCAGCCCCAGCATTTT. Its translation is CATATGYGSNQPQHF. The J gene is TRBJ1-5, the V gene TRBV19, with 7 bases lining up with TRBD1. Trimming removed 10 bases from V and 1 base from J; junction bases left unmatched: 10. The germline CDR1 and CDR2 sequences are LNHDA and SQIVND (reference sequence). The CDR3 runs to 15 residues. The whole variable domain, filled in from reference TRBV19 and TRBJ1-5, reads DGGITQSPKYLFRKEGQNVTLSCEQNLNHDAMYWYRQDPGQGLRLIYYSQIVNDFQKGDIAEGYSVSREKKESFPLTVTSAQKNPTAFYLCATATGYGSNQPQHFGDGTRLSIL.

The chain has TRBV14 and TRBJ2-2; 15 nucleotides align to TRBD2. Trimming removed 5 bases from V and 1 base from J; junction bases left unmatched: 2. The CDR3 totals 17 residues. Germline V gene data show CDR1 as SGHDN and CDR2 as FVKESK. The CDR3 DNA sequence: TGTGCCAGCAGCTCGGGACTAGCGGGAGGGAACACCGGGGAGCTGTTTTTT. Protein: CASSSGLAGGNTGELFF.

This clone was recorded a few times. The J gene is TRBJ2-5, the V gene TRBV6-6, with 8 bases fitting TRBD1. CDR3 length: 13 amino acids. The germline V gene encodes CDR1 MNHNY and CDR2 SVGAGI (reference sequence). With V trimmed by 4 bases and J by 5 bases, 3 bases remained unmatched. The DNA for the CDR3 is TGTGCCAGCAGTTGGGGACAGGTTGAGACCCAGTACTTC. It yields the protein CASSWGQVETQYF.

The chain joins TRBV10-1 to TRBJ2-1; the D is unclear. CDR3 size: 16 residues. CDR1 is WNHNN, CDR2 SYGVQD, per germline (reference sequence). Deletions cut 0 bases from V and 0 bases from J, with 9 bases between. This CDR3 reads CASSESVLSSYNEQFF. The CDR3 region has the DNA TGCGCCAGCAGTGAGTCGGTACTGAGCTCCTACAATGAGCAGTTCTTC.

The rearrangement joins TRBV6-5 to TRBJ2-7; tentatively, D is TRBD2 (5 bases). This CDR3 comprises 15 residues. Trimming took 5 bases from V and 0 from J, leaving 14 bases between them. CDR1 is MNHEY, CDR2 SVGAGI, per germline. The CDR3 region is CASSPKLGSSYEQYF. CDR3 nucleotide sequence: TGTGCCAGCAGTCCCAAACTAGGAAGCTCCTACGAGCAGTACTTC.

The chain couples TRBV3-1 (or the pseudogene TRBV3-2) to TRBJ2-1; TRBD2 matches at 8 bases. V shed 0 bases, J shed 6 bases, and the junction held 4 bases outside the gene matches. The length of the CDR3 is 15 residues. Germline lookup yields CDR1 LGHDT and CDR2 YNNKEL (reference sequence). The CDR3 loop reads CASSQDRGTSNEQFF. The CDR3 DNA is TGTGCCAGCAGCCAAGATCGGGGGACTAGCAATGAGCAGTTCTTC.

The V and J genes are TRBV2 and TRBJ2-7; 8 positions match TRBD1. From germline, CDR1 is SNHLY and CDR2 FYNNEI. V lost 2 bases, J lost 2 bases, and 11 bases stayed unmatched. The CDR3 sequence is 17 residues long. This chain's CDR3 is CASSEYPGTGRPYEQYF. The CDR3 DNA is TGTGCCAGCAGTGAATACCCCGGGACAGGACGACCCTACGAGCAGTACTTC.

This chain links TRBV4-1 with TRBJ2-3, with 11 bases identical to TRBD1. Trimming took 5 bases from V and 3 from J; bases not matched to a gene: 7. The CDR3 consists of 16 residues. CDR1 and CDR2 (germline): MGHRA, YSYEKL. The CDR3 loop is CASSDRTGGFTDTQYF. In nucleotides, the CDR3 is TGCGCCAGCAGCGATCGGACAGGGGGCTTTACAGATACGCAGTATTTT.

The chain is built from TRBV11-2 and TRBJ2-7, with D perhaps matching TRBD1 (6 bases). Germline V CDR1 and CDR2: SGHAT, FQNNGV. The V end lost 4 bases, the J end lost 2 bases, and 12 bases lay between the germline ends. CDR3 length equals 14 residues. The CDR3 protein is CASSSGHPAYEQYF. The CDR3 DNA reads TGTGCCAGCAGCTCGGGACACCCCGCCTACGAGCAGTACTTC.